These 12 T cell receptor beta chains were sequenced from one sample in a study of cytomegalovirus exposure and HLA in healthy donors. Here immunoSEQ multiplex PCR was the method, and the copy in TCRdb shows in-frame clones only, minus some. Of approximately 160,000 clones in the sample, more than 70% were seen once. Sample: PBMCs. The receptors shown here come from a man aged 25-45 years in good health and CMV-seropositive.

The chain joins TRBV6-6 to TRBJ2-7; the match to TRBD1 covers 7 bases. Germline values: CDR1 MNHNY, CDR2 SVGAGI (reference sequence). CDR3 length: 16 amino acids. With 5 bases clipped from V and 0 bases from J, the junction kept 10 bases outside the gene matches. The CDR3 protein is CASSKIPGQSSYEQYF. For the CDR3, the DNA is TGTGCCAGCAGTAAGATCCCGGGACAGAGCTCCTACGAGCAGTACTTC.

The chain carries TRBV6-4 and TRBJ2-5, with D perhaps TRBD2 (5 bases). Trimming pared 4 bases from V and 0 bases from J, leaving 9 bases between. The CDR3 length is 14 residues. In germline, CDR1 is MRHNA, CDR2 SNTAGT. The CDR3 spells CASSARRYQETQYF. CDR3 bases: TGTGCCAGCAGTGCGCGGAGGTACCAAGAGACCCAGTACTTC.

This chain uses TRBV5-1 with TRBJ2-5, with 7 bases lining up with TRBD2. The CDR3 is 15 residues long. V lost 3 bases and J lost 2; bases outside the gene matches: 7. The germline V gene encodes CDR1 SGHRS and CDR2 YFSETQ. The CDR3 protein is CASSSAWGGQETQYF. The CDR3 DNA reads TGCGCCAGCAGCTCCGCCTGGGGGGGGCAAGAGACCCAGTACTTC. The variable domain in full, completed from reference TRBV5-1 and TRBJ2-5, reads KAGVTQTPRYLIKTRGQQVTLSCSPISGHRSVSWYQQTPGQGLQFLFEYFSETQRNKGNFPGRFSGRQFSNSRSEMNVSTLELGDSALYLCASSSAWGGQETQYFGPGTRLLVL.

The chain joins TRBV6-5 to TRBJ2-5, with no clear D. Trimming left V 7 bases short and J 2 bases short, with 8 bases between. Germline V gives CDR1 MNHEY, CDR2 SVGAGI. The CDR3 totals 12 residues. CDR3 sequence reads: CASNAAQETQYF. CDR3 sequence (DNA): TGTGCCAGCAACGCAGCGCAAGAGACCCAGTACTTC.

The sample holds one count of this clone. The chain's CDR3 is CASSLLGTMNTGELFF. The DNA of the CDR3 is TGTGCCAGCAGCTTACTTGGGACTATGAACACCGGGGAGCTGTTTTTT. This chain uses TRBV11-3 with TRBJ2-2; 7 nucleotides match TRBD2. Germline lookup yields CDR1 SGHNT and CDR2 YENEEA. Trimming at V came to 2 bases and at J to 1 base, leaving 4 bases not matched to a gene. The CDR3 has 16 amino acids.

The rearrangement links TRBV10-3 to TRBJ2-2; D is perhaps TRBD2 (5 bases). Trimming took 10 bases from V and 7 from J, leaving 10 bases between them. CDR1 is ENHRY and CDR2 is SYGVKD in the germline V gene. This CDR3 contains 11 residues. CDR3 DNA: TGTGCCACCTCAAGCGGCGGGGAGCTGTTTTTT. Residues: CATSSGGELFF.

The rearrangement links TRBV6-4 to TRBJ2-3; D remains unclear. The germline V gene encodes CDR1 MRHNA and CDR2 SNTAGT. The CDR3 runs to 13 residues. V shed 3 bases and J shed 2 bases, with 6 bases lying between them. The CDR3 nucleotides are TGTGCCAGCAGTGAGCGAGTCACAGATACGCAGTATTTT. Translated, it gives CASSERVTDTQYF.

The chain couples TRBV2 to TRBJ1-1, with D perhaps TRBD1 (5 bases). Germline V CDR1 and CDR2: SNHLY, FYNNEI. This CDR3 spans 11 amino acids. V shed 3 bases and J shed 8 bases, with 7 bases lying between them. The CDR3 reads CASSEYREAFF. Written as DNA, the CDR3 is TGTGCCAGCAGTGAGTACAGGGAAGCTTTCTTT.

The chain carries TRBV4-3 and TRBJ2-7; D is undetermined. Germline lookup yields CDR1 LGHNA and CDR2 YSLEER. V lost 1 base, J lost 0 bases, and 10 bases lay in between. This CDR3 has 15 residues. The CDR3 reads CASSQAVGGSYEQYF. CDR3 nucleotides: TGCGCCAGCAGCCAAGCGGTCGGCGGCTCCTACGAGCAGTACTTC.

V is TRBV11-2 and J is TRBJ1-1; D is ambiguous. Germline assignment: CDR1 SGHAT and CDR2 FQNNGV. The CDR3 is made up of 14 amino acids. The V end lost 1 base, the J end lost 3 bases, and 9 bases lay between the germline ends. CDR3 nucleotide sequence: TGTGCCAGCAGCTTAGGTTTGCGTGACACTGAAGCTTTCTTT. This gives the protein CASSLGLRDTEAFF.

V gene TRBV7-3 combines with J gene TRBJ2-5, with D possibly being TRBD2 (6 bases). Trimming took 5 bases from V and 5 from J, leaving 12 bases between them. CDR1 and CDR2 from the germline V gene are SGHTA and FQGTGA. CDR3 size: 13 residues. Here the CDR3 reads CASSDGSDETQYF. In DNA form, the CDR3 reads TGTGCCAGCAGCGACGGGAGTGATGAGACCCAGTACTTC.

This chain links TRBV13 with TRBJ2-7; possibly TRBD1 for D (6 bases). V gave up 0 bases and J gave up 5 bases, with 14 bases separating them. The germline V gene encodes CDR1 PRHDT and CDR2 FYEKMQ (reference sequence). This CDR3 has 15 residues. This CDR3 is CASSLGSTPGDEQYF. The CDR3 nucleotides read TGTGCCAGCAGCTTAGGGTCGACACCAGGGGACGAGCAGTACTTC.